Only a few counts were recorded for the clone carrying this T cell receptor (beta chain). Its target is not known. The sample belongs to a study of cytomegalovirus exposure and HLA in healthy donors. Findings and limits, study-wide: As a later analysis showed, several of the most significant clusters appeared to be linked to common viral pathogens. Most TCRs appeared rarely, but some public TCRs recurred in many donors. In a later analysis, 16,951 TCR beta sequences were associated with HLA alleles at 0.05 false discovery rate. In vitro work confirmed that three CMV-associated chains recognize CMV antigens.

PCR primers comprised 60 Vbeta and 13 Jbeta primers. Some clones are missing from TCRdb's copy, which holds only in-frame ones; the method was immunoSEQ multiplex PCR. The table includes about 140,000 clones, 61% detected once. V was pared by 6 bases and J by 5 bases, with 22 bases between. In germline, CDR1 is SGHVS, CDR2 FNYEAQ. This CDR3 spans 16 amino acids. The source is a male donor in good health and CMV-seronegative. The genes are TRBV7-6 and TRBJ2-5, with D possibly matching TRBD2 (7 bases). The material sequenced was PBMCs. CDR3 DNA: TGTGCCAGCAGACCAACCGCTGCGGGGGCCAGGGAGACCCAGTACTTC. Translated, it gives CASRPTAAGARETQYF.